The 32 T cell receptor beta chains below come from one sample, sequenced in a study of blood T cell repertoires in COVID-19. Sequenced by immunoSEQ multiplex PCR; TCRdb stores in-frame clones only, minus some. The data show approximately 360,000 clones, 75% to 90% seen once. The sample consisted of PBMCs or T cells enriched from blood (not recorded which). These receptors all come from a woman in her forties or fifties who had recovered from COVID-19.

V usage is TRBV5-1 and J usage is TRBJ2-2; a weak D match, TRBD1 (5 bases). The CDR3 contains 17 residues. The germline gives CDR1 SGHRS, CDR2 YFSETQ. V was pared by 2 bases and J by 0 bases, with 14 bases between. CDR3 in DNA: TGCGCCAGCAGCTTCGTATATGGGGCCGCGAACACCGGGGAGCTGTTTTTT. This codes for CASSFVYGAANTGELFF.

This clone was seen once. J is TRBJ1-5 and V is TRBV6-2 or TRBV6-3; no clear D. With 6 bases removed from V and 5 bases from J, the gap between germline ends came to 26 bases. The CDR3 spans 18 residues. Germline CDR1 reads MNHEY; CDR2 reads SVGEGT. The CDR3 loop reads CASSTIWERRDWDQPQHF. For the CDR3, the DNA is TGTGCCAGCAGCACGATTTGGGAGAGGAGGGATTGGGATCAGCCCCAGCATTTT.

This clone was seen a handful of times. The genes are TRBV4-1 and TRBJ1-1; D is perhaps TRBD1 (6 bases). Trimming pared 0 bases from V and 4 bases from J, leaving 15 bases between. The CDR3 spans 16 residues. Germline values: CDR1 MGHRA, CDR2 YSYEKL. The CDR3 reads CASSQEGAGIPTEAFF. Written as DNA, the CDR3 is TGCGCCAGCAGCCAAGAGGGGGCAGGGATCCCCACTGAAGCTTTCTTT.

The chain combines TRBV30 with TRBJ1-4; possibly TRBD1 for D (5 bases). V was pared by 1 base and J by 8 bases, with 11 bases between. Germline CDR1 and CDR2: GTSNPN and SVGIG (reference sequence). The CDR3 covers 13 residues. CDR3 coding DNA: TGTGCCTGGAGTGAGGGCCCAGGGGAAAAACTGTTTTTT. Protein: CAWSEGPGEKLFF. The full variable domain, with the rest looked up from reference TRBV30 and TRBJ1-4, is SQTIHQWPATLVQPVGSPLSLECTVEGTSNPNLYWYRQAAGRGLQLLFYSVGIGQISSEVPQNLSASRPQDRQFILSSKKLLLSDSGFYLCAWSEGPGEKLFFGSGTQLSVL.

The chain is built from TRBV7-2 and TRBJ2-1; tentative D call: TRBD2 (6 bases). V shed 7 bases and J shed 3 bases, with 19 bases lying between them. CDR1 and CDR2 (germline): SGHTA, FQGNSA. The CDR3 has 16 residues. This CDR3 reads CASTRSTGTHYNEQFF. DNA for the CDR3: TGTGCCAGCACCCGGAGTACCGGGACTCACTACAATGAGCAGTTCTTC.

J is TRBJ1-2 and V is TRBV6-5; D not certain. Germline V lookup: CDR1 MNHEY, CDR2 SVGAGI. Deletions cut 4 bases from V and 2 bases from J, with 14 bases between. The CDR3 spans 15 residues. In nucleotides, the CDR3 is TGTGCCAGCAGTTCGTCCACAGTGGGCAACTATGGCTACACCTTC. It codes for CASSSSTVGNYGYTF.

The chain links TRBV18 to TRBJ1-1, with no clear D. The CDR3 loop spans 15 amino acids. Trimming cost V 5 bases and J 6 bases, with 19 bases left between them. Germline assignment: CDR1 KGHSH and CDR2 LQKENI. CDR3 coding DNA: TGTGCCAGCTCAGCAATTGGAGAGATGGTGGCTGAAGCTTTCTTT. This encodes CASSAIGEMVAEAFF.

The chain recombines TRBV7-3 with TRBJ2-3, with 7 bases matching TRBD2. V gave up 2 bases and J gave up 8 bases; unmatched junction bases: 13. Germline V gives CDR1 SGHTA, CDR2 FQGTGA. CDR3 length: 16 residues. The CDR3 protein is CASSLDGRRGQGTQYF. Here the CDR3 DNA reads TGTGCCAGCAGCTTAGACGGGAGGCGAGGTCAGGGTACGCAGTATTTT.

The chain couples TRBV9 to TRBJ2-2; 7 nucleotides line up with TRBD2. Trimming took 1 base from V and 6 from J; bases not matched to a gene: 9. CDR3 length: 16 residues. CDR1 and CDR2 (germline): SGDLS, YYNGEE. DNA for the CDR3: TGTGCCAGCAGCGTAAGACTAGCCGCAAACGCCGGGGAGCTGTTTTTT. This translates into CASSVRLAANAGELFF.

The V gene is TRBV29-1, the J gene TRBJ2-5; 9 bases fit TRBD2. CDR3 length: 13 amino acids. Germline-derived CDR1 and CDR2 are SQVTM and ANQGSEA. Losses at the gene ends were 5 bases for V and 5 bases for J; bases not matched to a gene: 6. The CDR3 sequence: CSVRREGRETQYF. The CDR3 DNA follows: TGCAGCGTTAGGCGGGAGGGCCGGGAGACCCAGTACTTC.

This clone was observed a single time. The V and J genes are TRBV29-1 and TRBJ1-4; D may be TRBD1 (5 bases). There are 15 residues in the CDR3. CDR1 is SQVTM and CDR2 is ANQGSEA in the germline V gene. V lost 4 bases and J 7 bases, leaving 19 bases between the germline ends. CDR3 coding DNA: TGCAGCGTTGCCCCCAGGGCCGGTGTAACTGAAAAACTGTTTTTT. It encodes CSVAPRAGVTEKLFF.

This chain connects TRBV9 to TRBJ2-1, with 9 bases that match TRBD2. The CDR3 runs 16 residues. After removal of 0 bases from V and 6 bases from J, the junction contained 7 bases not matched to a gene. Germline V lookup: CDR1 SGDLS, CDR2 YYNGEE. The CDR3 reads CASSVVPAGGPNEQFF. CDR3 nucleotides: TGTGCCAGCAGCGTAGTCCCAGCGGGAGGCCCCAATGAGCAGTTCTTC.

J is TRBJ1-1 and V is TRBV10-3; 7 nucleotides match TRBD1. The CDR3 sequence is 17 residues long. The V segment lost 0 bases and the J segment 0 bases; nucleotides outside the gene matches: 7. Germline V CDR1 and CDR2: ENHRY, SYGVKD. The CDR3 nucleotides are TGTGCCATCAGTGAGTCACAATTGGGACAGATGAACACTGAAGCTTTCTTT. Encoded protein: CAISESQLGQMNTEAFF.

The genes are TRBV28 and TRBJ1-5; D may be TRBD1 (5 bases). Germline loops: CDR1 MDHEN, CDR2 SYDVKM. V was trimmed by 5 bases and J by 5 bases, leaving 19 bases between them. The CDR3 is made up of 16 amino acids. The CDR3 loop is CASSRLGRLGDQPQHF. DNA of the CDR3: TGTGCCAGCAGTAGATTGGGGCGCCTAGGGGATCAGCCCCAGCATTTT.

This clone was detected ten times or more. The rearrangement joins TRBV7-9 to TRBJ2-3, with TRBD2 matching over 13 bases. V gave up 0 bases and J gave up 6 bases; unmatched junction bases: 3. Germline CDR1 SEHNR, CDR2 FQNEAQ (reference sequence). CDR3 length: 16 residues. CDR3 bases: TGTGCCAGCAGCTTAGCGTTGACTAGCGGGAGGGATACGCAGTATTTT. Its translation: CASSLALTSGRDTQYF. The whole variable domain, remainder taken from reference TRBV7-9 and TRBJ2-3, is DTGVSQNPRHKITKRGQNVTFRCDPISEHNRLYWYRQTLGQGPEFLTYFQNEAQLEKSRLLSDRFSAERPKGSFSTLEIQRTEQGDSAMYLCASSLALTSGRDTQYFGPGTRLTVL.

V gene TRBV5-6 combines with J gene TRBJ1-2; TRBD1 aligns across 10 bases. CDR3 length: 14 amino acids. Germline V lookup: CDR1 SGHDT, CDR2 YYEEEE. Losses at the gene ends were 4 bases for V and 6 bases for J; bases not matched to a gene: 6. CDR3 coding DNA: TGTGCCAGCAGCCCTGACAGGGGGCAGGATGGCTACACCTTC. Its protein is CASSPDRGQDGYTF.

The chain couples TRBV5-6 to TRBJ1-2; D possibly corresponds to TRBD1 (5 bases). Germline assignment: CDR1 SGHDT and CDR2 YYEEEE. The CDR3 length is 13 residues. V lost 4 bases and J 8 bases, leaving 15 bases between the germline ends. In nucleotides, the CDR3 is TGTGCCAGCAGCCTGGCAGGGAATAGCGGCTACACCTTC. Its translation: CASSLAGNSGYTF.

The CDR3 DNA follows: TGTGCCACCCTCCGGGACTTGTCCTATGGCTACACCTTC. It is translated as CATLRDLSYGYTF. This chain links TRBV2 with TRBJ1-2; tentative D call: TRBD1 (5 bases). Trimming took 10 bases from V and 4 from J, leaving 16 bases between them. CDR1 and CDR2 (germline): SNHLY, FYNNEI. The CDR3 contains 13 residues. Full variable domain (outside the CDR3, taken from reference TRBV2 and TRBJ1-2): EPEVTQTPSHQVTQMGQEVILRCVPISNHLYFYWYRQILGQKVEFLVSFYNNEISEKSEIFDDQFSVERPDGSNFTLKIRSTKLEDSAMYFCATLRDLSYGYTFGSGTRLTVV.

V is TRBV29-1 and J is TRBJ2-2, with D perhaps matching TRBD1 (9 bases). CDR1 SQVTM and CDR2 ANQGSEA come from the germline V gene. The CDR3 loop spans 15 amino acids. Trimming shortened V by 6 bases and J by 4 bases, and 18 bases separated the two germline ends. CDR3: CSVRGGTGSTGELFF. CDR3 in DNA: TGCAGCGTCCGCGGGGGGACAGGGAGCACCGGGGAGCTGTTTTTT.

The genes are TRBV2 and TRBJ2-7; 10 nucleotides match TRBD2. The CDR3 runs 14 residues. Germline CDR1 and CDR2: SNHLY and FYNNEI. Germline trimming cut 6 bases from V and 0 bases from J; bases unmatched to any gene: 2. CDR3 sequence (DNA): TGTGCCAGCAGGCCTAGCGGGAGCTCCTACGAGCAGTACTTC. Protein sequence: CASRPSGSSYEQYF.

This chain joins TRBV11-2 and TRBJ2-3; a weak D match, TRBD2 (5 bases). V lost 5 bases and J 5 bases, leaving 17 bases between the germline ends. This CDR3 contains 15 residues. Looked up from germline, CDR1 is SGHAT and CDR2 is FQNNGV. The DNA of the CDR3 is TGTGCCAGCAGCCAGGAGGAAGTGGCGAAAGATACGCAGTATTTT. Residues: CASSQEEVAKDTQYF.

The DNA for the CDR3 is TGCGCCAGCAGCCACCCTGACTTGGGAGACTATTCACCCCTCCACTTT. This translates into CASSHPDLGDYSPLHF. This chain joins TRBV4-1 and TRBJ1-6; D not resolved. The CDR3 extends over 16 amino acids. Trimming took 3 bases from V and 8 from J, leaving 17 bases between them. Germline CDR1 reads MGHRA; CDR2 reads YSYEKL.

This chain joins TRBV27 and TRBJ2-2; D is perhaps TRBD2 (6 bases). Deletions cut 11 bases from V and 5 bases from J, with 18 bases between. The CDR3 has 14 amino acids. Germline V gene data show CDR1 as MNHEY and CDR2 as SMNVEV (reference sequence). The CDR3: CAGAVEGRTGELFF. CDR3 DNA: TGTGCCGGGGCAGTGGAGGGGAGGACCGGGGAGCTGTTTTTT.

This chain joins TRBV19 and TRBJ1-5; D is unresolved. Germline V CDR1 and CDR2: LNHDA, SQIVND (reference sequence). CDR3 size: 17 residues. The germline V and J ends were trimmed by 5 bases and 1 base, with 18 bases remaining between them. CDR3 sequence (DNA): TGTGCCAGTAGTCGTCAATTTCTTTCGGGGAGCAATCAGCCCCAGCATTTT. It yields the protein CASSRQFLSGSNQPQHF.

This chain joins TRBV7-2 and TRBJ2-2; TRBD2 is a possible D gene (5 bases). The V gene's germline CDR1 is SGHTA and CDR2 FQGNSA. The V and J ends lost 1 base and 7 bases respectively, with 10 bases between them. The CDR3 sequence is 14 residues long. In DNA, the CDR3 is TGTGCCAGCAGCTTAGAAGCGGTAGGCGGGGAGCTGTTTTTT. Its translation: CASSLEAVGGELFF.

The rearrangement uses TRBV18 and TRBJ1-6; D possibly corresponds to TRBD1 (5 bases). The CDR3 runs to 14 residues. Looked up from germline, CDR1 is KGHSH and CDR2 is LQKENI. V gave up 4 bases and J gave up 6 bases, with 10 bases separating them. The CDR3 region is CASSLDRVNSPLHF. The CDR3 DNA is TGTGCCAGCTCACTCGACAGAGTTAATTCACCCCTCCACTTT.

This clone has just a few counts. CDR3 sequence (DNA): TGTGCCAGCAGCTTAGCCGAGTACAATGAGCAGTTCTTC. Its protein product is CASSLAEYNEQFF. The chain employs TRBV7-6 and TRBJ2-1; D call uncertain. V gave up 0 bases and J gave up 4 bases, with 4 bases separating them. Germline V gives CDR1 SGHVS, CDR2 FNYEAQ. This CDR3 region has 13 residues. Combining the CDR3 with reference TRBV7-6 and TRBJ2-1 gives the whole variable domain GAGVSQSPRYKVTKRGQDVALRCDPISGHVSLYWYRQALGQGPEFLTYFNYEAQQDKSGLPNDRFSAERPEGSISTLTIQRTEQRDSAMYRCASSLAEYNEQFFGPGTRLTVL.

The genes are TRBV6-2 or TRBV6-3 and TRBJ1-2; no firm D call. From germline, CDR1 is MNHEY and CDR2 SVGEGT. CDR3 size: 12 residues. V lost 5 bases and J 7 bases, leaving 11 bases between the germline ends. The CDR3: CASSGGGPGYTF. The CDR3 DNA follows: TGTGCCAGCAGTGGCGGAGGGCCTGGCTACACCTTC.

The V call is TRBV28, the J call TRBJ2-2; tentatively, D is TRBD2 (6 bases). The CDR3 runs to 17 residues. Looked up from germline, CDR1 is MDHEN and CDR2 is SYDVKM. V was pared by 1 base and J by 3 bases, with 15 bases between. This chain's CDR3 is CASSLSTGAGYTGELFF. For the CDR3, the DNA is TGTGCCAGCAGTTTATCAACGGGAGCAGGGTACACCGGGGAGCTGTTTTTT.

This rearrangement joins TRBV6-4 to TRBJ1-2, with 9 nucleotides matching TRBD1. The CDR3 covers 17 residues. After removal of 5 bases from V and 4 bases from J, the junction contained 14 bases not matched to a gene. CDR1 is MRHNA, CDR2 SNTAGT, per germline. The CDR3 is CASSSVGTGPTGYGYTF. The CDR3 DNA sequence: TGTGCCAGCAGTTCCGTGGGGACAGGGCCCACTGGCTATGGCTACACCTTC.

This chain uses TRBV30 with TRBJ1-2; TRBD1 aligns across 12 bases. Trimming at V came to 0 bases and at J to 6 bases, leaving 5 bases not matched to a gene. CDR1 is GTSNPN and CDR2 is SVGIG in the germline V gene (reference sequence). CDR3 length equals 15 residues. CDR3 sequence: CAWSVRGQGAHGYTF. The CDR3 nucleotides read TGTGCCTGGAGTGTAAGGGGACAGGGGGCGCATGGCTACACCTTC.

The rearrangement uses TRBV19 and TRBJ2-3; a weak D match, TRBD1 (5 bases). The germline gives CDR1 LNHDA, CDR2 SQIVND (reference sequence). The germline V and J ends were trimmed by 6 bases and 3 bases, with 10 bases remaining between them. The CDR3 consists of 13 residues. The CDR3 reads CASRDSGTDTQYF. CDR3 coding DNA: TGTGCCAGTAGAGACAGTGGGACAGATACGCAGTATTTT.